This entry describes one TCR beta chain. Its target is unknown. These data belong to a study of T cell responses to AZD1222 COVID-19 vaccine. The CDR3 runs to 16 residues. Trimming stripped 5 bases from V and 5 bases from J, with 18 bases between. Germline V CDR1 and CDR2: SGHTA, FQGNSA. Produced via immunoSEQ multiplex PCR; TCRdb's table is partial and in-frame only. The sample shows 150,000 or so clones, about 89% of them seen only once. Broader study findings: An increase in Spike-specific TCR breadth and depth was observed after two AZD1222 doses.

The sample consisted of peripheral blood, taken on day 0 of AZD1222 vaccination. This TCR derives from an adult in good health. The chain uses TRBV7-2 and TRBJ2-2; possible D gene TRBD1, 5 bases. The CDR3 region has the DNA TGTGCCAGCAGCGTTCTAGGGGTAGCAAGGACCGGGGAGCTGTTTTTT. This sequence encodes CASSVLGVARTGELFF.